A selection of T cell receptor beta chains follows, all from one sample in a study of siplizumab effects on memory and regulatory T cells. TCRdb keeps only in-frame clones here, not all; method: immunoSEQ multiplex PCR. This table holds some 100,000 clones, approximately 92% found once. Sequenced sample: non-Treg CD4+ T cells sorted from blood. The source of these receptors is a human donor in good health. CDR3s leave out the opening cysteine and the closing phenylalanine or tryptophan. Size is stated for part of the rows, as once, few or many counts, or as a class when the clone is expanded.

>TRBV5-1|-|TRBJ1-1
ASSLEVGTGNAF
>TRBV10-3|-|TRBJ2-7
AIGTGGPYEQY
>TRBV15|-|TRBJ2-1
ATSRVAQGAGVNNEQF
>TRBV5-1|-|TRBJ1-4
ASSLGSPGALEKLF
>TRBV5-1|-|TRBJ1-1
ASSWTLGTEAF
>TRBV19|once|TRBJ2-7
ASSIGRGISYEQY
>TRBV10-2|-|TRBJ1-1
ASQRSGATNTEAF
>TRBV7-6|-|TRBJ2-5
ASSNMGTSAQY
>TRBV2|-|TRBJ1-3
ASRGGQGLSGNTIY
>TRBV5-4|-|TRBJ1-6
ASSSTGSSYNSPLH
>TRBV11-2|-|TRBJ2-2
ASSYRDAANTGELF
>TRBV4-1|-|TRBJ2-5
ASSQDRARPPEEETQY
>TRBV7-9|-|TRBJ2-7
ASSYRDRETYEQY
>TRBV7-6|-|TRBJ1-1
ASSLVGGVNTEAF
>TRBV10-3|-|TRBJ2-2
AISSGQNTGELF
>TRBV21-1|-|TRBJ2-1
ASSPTARRCNEQF
>TRBV11-3|-|TRBJ1-2
ASSLEERGGQGRRYGYT
>TRBV27|-|TRBJ2-1
ASAPSGEQF
>TRBV27|few|TRBJ2-2
ASSLFAGPTGELF
>TRBV29-1|-|TRBJ1-2
SVEVLDSNYGYT
>TRBV25-1|once|TRBJ2-1
ASSRGISSSYNEQF
>TRBV5-5|-|TRBJ2-7
ASSWAGQGAFEQY
>TRBV27|-|TRBJ1-1
ASSFLGSEAF
>TRBV4-2|-|TRBJ2-2
ASSQDGTRGSNTGELF
>TRBV7-2|-|TRBJ2-3
ASSFPLADTQY
>TRBV5-1|-|TRBJ1-5
ASSPGTENQPQH
>TRBV25-1|-|TRBJ1-1
ASSELTGVRREAF